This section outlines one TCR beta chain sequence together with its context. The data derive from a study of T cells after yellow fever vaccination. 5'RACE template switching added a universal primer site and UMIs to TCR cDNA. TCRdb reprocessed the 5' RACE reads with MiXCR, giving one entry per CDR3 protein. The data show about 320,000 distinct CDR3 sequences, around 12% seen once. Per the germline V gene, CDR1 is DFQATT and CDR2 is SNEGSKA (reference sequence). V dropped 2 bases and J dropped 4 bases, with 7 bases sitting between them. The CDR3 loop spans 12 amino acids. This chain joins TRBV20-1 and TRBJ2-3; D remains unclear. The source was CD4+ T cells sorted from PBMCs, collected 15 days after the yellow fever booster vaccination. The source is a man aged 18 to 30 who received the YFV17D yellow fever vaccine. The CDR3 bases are TGCAGTGCTAGATCAGGTCCAGATACGCAGTATTTT. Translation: CSARSGPDTQYF.